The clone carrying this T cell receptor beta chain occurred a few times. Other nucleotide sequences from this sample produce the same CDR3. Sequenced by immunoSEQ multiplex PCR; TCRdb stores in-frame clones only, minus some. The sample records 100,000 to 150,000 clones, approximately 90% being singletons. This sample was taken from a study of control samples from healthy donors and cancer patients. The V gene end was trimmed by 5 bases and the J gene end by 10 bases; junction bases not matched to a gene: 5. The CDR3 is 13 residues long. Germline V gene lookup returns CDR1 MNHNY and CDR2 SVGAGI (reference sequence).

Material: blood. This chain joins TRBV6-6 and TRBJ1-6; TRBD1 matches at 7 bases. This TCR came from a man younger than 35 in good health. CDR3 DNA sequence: TGTGCCAGCAGTCCGACAGGGATCTCACCCCTCCACTTT. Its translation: CASSPTGISPLHF.